This TCR beta chain was sequenced in a study of cytomegalovirus exposure and HLA in healthy donors. The sample holds one count of this clone. The PCR ran on 60 Vbeta and 13 Jbeta primers. Original handling: The count from a later analysis was roughly 80 million unique TCR beta chains, around 10 million of them shared. Sequenced by immunoSEQ multiplex PCR; TCRdb stores in-frame clones only, minus some. The D gene and trimming were derived from the DNA, and the V and J assignments and clone size from that table. The sample contains about 160,000 clones, 84% of which appear only once. The CDR3 totals 15 residues. Germline V gene sequence: CDR1 MDHEN, CDR2 SYDVKM. Trimming left V 6 bases short and J 7 bases short, with 18 bases between.

V is TRBV28 and J is TRBJ2-2; tentative D call: TRBD1 (6 bases). The receptor comes from a man aged 45 to 65 in good health and CMV-seropositive. The specimen was PBMCs. This chain's CDR3 is CASSPRGTRNGELFF. Written as DNA, the CDR3 is TGTGCCAGCAGCCCCAGGGGAACAAGGAACGGGGAGCTGTTTTTT.